The 18 T cell receptor beta chains listed next were all sequenced from one sample in a study of CD8+ T cells in alopecia areata (dated by TCRdb to between 2017 and 2018). Libraries came from the immunoSEQ multiplex PCR assay. For TCR sequencing, RNA was extracted from every sample and reverse transcribed into cDNA to serve as template. Held by TCRdb, this immuneACCESS table contains in-frame sequences only and omits some clones. Under half of the omission traces to an unresolved V gene where checked; the cause of the rest is unknown. In this sample the table shows about 99,000 clones, 70% to 90% of which occur a single time. The top ten clones comprise 11% of the sample. Reading the label with the study, this specimen's treatment or condition is: oral pan-JAK inhibitor, 5-10 mg twice daily. Material: CD8+ T cells sorted from blood, obtained at roughly week 30, from a patient treated with tofacitinib. These receptors were collected from a human donor with alopecia areata.

This clone was recorded once. The chain links TRBV29-1 to TRBJ2-7; 8 bases align to TRBD2. This CDR3 is built from 12 residues. V lost 6 bases and J lost 5; bases outside the gene matches: 6. The germline V gene encodes CDR1 SQVTM and CDR2 ANQGSEA. CDR3 coding DNA: TGCAGCGTCGTAGCGGGAACCCACGAGCAGTACTTC. Translating gives CSVVAGTHEQYF.

There are a few counts of this clone. The V and J genes are TRBV11-1 and TRBJ2-1; D gene uncertain. The germline V and J ends were trimmed by 5 bases and 0 bases, with 8 bases remaining between them. The CDR3 is made up of 14 amino acids. Germline V lookup: CDR1 SGHAT, CDR2 FQDESV (reference sequence). CDR3 coding DNA: TGTGCCAGCAGCCCCGCAAGCTCCTACAATGAGCAGTTCTTC. Its translation is CASSPASSYNEQFF.

The rearrangement joins TRBV7-2 to TRBJ2-7; possibly TRBD2 for D (5 bases). In germline, CDR1 is SGHTA, CDR2 FQGNSA. The CDR3 totals 15 residues. V lost 4 bases and J 3 bases, leaving 16 bases between the germline ends. The CDR3 reads CASSWSADQFYEQYF. The CDR3 DNA is TGTGCCAGCAGCTGGTCAGCGGACCAATTCTACGAGCAGTACTTC.

This clone was picked up one time. V and J are TRBV6-4 and TRBJ2-1; D gene unclear. Looked up from germline, CDR1 is MRHNA and CDR2 is SNTAGT. There are 14 residues in the CDR3. The germline V and J ends were trimmed by 0 bases and 12 bases, with 15 bases remaining between them. This CDR3 reads CASSDSKDSSWQFF. For the CDR3, the DNA is TGTGCCAGCAGTGACTCGAAAGACTCCTCATGGCAGTTCTTC.

The rearrangement uses TRBV16 and TRBJ1-1; TRBD1 agrees at 7 bases. The ends lost 4 bases at V and 6 bases at J; junction bases unmatched: 8. CDR1 is KGHSY, CDR2 FQNENV, per germline. The CDR3 has 14 amino acids. This CDR3 is CASSPAAGGAEAFF. The CDR3 nucleotides are TGTGCCAGCAGCCCCGCGGCAGGGGGAGCTGAAGCTTTCTTT.

The chain couples TRBV7-9 to TRBJ2-5; 14 nucleotides agree with TRBD2. Germline V lookup: CDR1 SEHNR, CDR2 FQNEAQ (reference sequence). Trimming removed 5 bases from V and 3 bases from J; junction bases left unmatched: 11. This CDR3 is built from 18 residues. In DNA form, the CDR3 reads TGTGCCAGCAGCCCCCGACCAGGACTAGCGGGAGGTAAAGAGACCCAGTACTTC. Amino acid sequence: CASSPRPGLAGGKETQYF.

The gene calls are TRBV7-9 and TRBJ1-1; D is ambiguous. CDR3 length: 13 amino acids. CDR1 is SEHNR and CDR2 is FQNEAQ in the germline V gene (reference sequence). Trimming took off 2 bases at V and 6 bases at J, with 10 bases between the two ends. The CDR3: CASSLNVGAEAFF. CDR3 in DNA: TGTGCCAGCAGCTTAAACGTAGGAGCTGAAGCTTTCTTT.

There are a few counts of this clone. The chain is built from TRBV5-5 and TRBJ2-7; D gene ambiguous. The V end was cut by 2 bases, the J end by 5 bases, with 8 bases between. In germline, CDR1 is SGHKS, CDR2 YYEKEE (reference sequence). The CDR3 has 12 residues. The CDR3 here is CASSFDFHEQYF. CDR3 coding DNA: TGTGCCAGCAGCTTTGATTTCCACGAGCAGTACTTC.

With respect to this clone: The junction departs from germline at one end; a sequencing error may be responsible. The chain is built from TRBV9 and TRBJ2-7; 7 nucleotides line up with TRBD1. Germline loops: CDR1 SGDLS, CDR2 YYNGEE. This CDR3 has 14 amino acids. CDR3 in amino acids: CASSIAGGSYERYF. CDR3 DNA sequence: TGTGCCAGCAGCATCGCAGGGGGATCCTACGAGCGGTACTTC.

J is TRBJ2-1 and V is TRBV5-4, with TRBD2 identical over 13 bases. The junction had 2 bases not matched to a gene; V was cut back by 3 bases and J by 5 bases. There are 15 residues in the CDR3. Germline V gene data show CDR1 as SGHNT and CDR2 as YYREEE (reference sequence). The CDR3 loop is CASSWTSGGNNEQFF. CDR3 bases: TGTGCCAGCAGCTGGACTAGCGGGGGAAACAATGAGCAGTTCTTC.

This chain joins TRBV19 and TRBJ2-7, with 9 nucleotides matching TRBD1. CDR1 and CDR2 (germline): LNHDA, SQIVND (reference sequence). V shed 7 bases, J shed 3 bases, and the junction held 4 bases outside the gene matches. The length of the CDR3 is 13 residues. As DNA, the CDR3 is TGTGCCAGTACCGGGACAGGGTACTACGAGCAGTACTTC. Translating it yields CASTGTGYYEQYF.

The chain recombines TRBV27 with TRBJ2-1, with 12 nucleotides matching TRBD2. This CDR3 has 15 amino acids. Germline CDR1 and CDR2: MNHEY and SMNVEV (reference sequence). After removal of 5 bases from V and 6 bases from J, the junction contained 5 bases not matched to a gene. CDR3 in amino acids: CASSPTSGGSNEQFF. The CDR3 bases are TGTGCCAGCAGTCCTACTAGCGGGGGGTCCAATGAGCAGTTCTTC.

The chain uses TRBV5-1 and TRBJ1-1, with 7 bases fitting TRBD1. CDR3 length: 16 amino acids. Trimming took 4 bases from V and 2 from J; bases not matched to a gene: 11. Germline CDR1 is SGHRS and CDR2 is YFSETQ. The CDR3, as DNA: TGCGCCAGCAGCCCGGGGAGAGGGGGCGGAAACACTGAAGCTTTCTTT. Protein product: CASSPGRGGGNTEAFF.

J is TRBJ2-6 and V is TRBV7-2; D gene ambiguous. The CDR3 consists of 15 residues. Trimming shortened V by 2 bases and J by 2 bases, and 7 bases separated the two germline ends. From germline, CDR1 is SGHTA and CDR2 FQGNSA. The CDR3 protein is CASSLSITGANVLTF. The CDR3 DNA follows: TGTGCCAGCAGCTTATCCATAACTGGGGCCAACGTCCTGACTTTC.

The chain has TRBV4-1 and TRBJ2-2; D is uncertain. The CDR3 consists of 12 residues. Germline V gene data show CDR1 as MGHRA and CDR2 as YSYEKL. Trimming took off 4 bases at V and 4 bases at J, with 4 bases between the two ends. CDR3 sequence: CASSPSTGELFF. DNA of the CDR3: TGCGCCAGCAGCCCTAGCACCGGGGAGCTGTTTTTT.

For the CDR3, the DNA is TGTGCCTGGAGTGTAGGCGGATCATACAATGAGCAGTTCTTC. It specifies CAWSVGGSYNEQFF. The chain combines TRBV30 with TRBJ2-1; no clear D gene. There are 14 residues in the CDR3. The germline V and J ends were trimmed by 0 bases and 4 bases, with 10 bases remaining between them. CDR1 is GTSNPN and CDR2 is SVGIG in the germline V gene (reference sequence). The full variable domain, completed using reference TRBV30 and TRBJ2-1, is SQTIHQWPATLVQPVGSPLSLECTVEGTSNPNLYWYRQAAGRGLQLLFYSVGIGQISSEVPQNLSASRPQDRQFILSSKKLLLSDSGFYLCAWSVGGSYNEQFFGPGTRLTVL.

This chain joins TRBV7-9 and TRBJ1-1; D gene uncertain. CDR3 size: 13 residues. CDR1 SEHNR and CDR2 FQNEAQ come from the germline V gene (reference sequence). Trimming cost V 1 base and J 4 bases, with 7 bases left between them. CDR3 sequence: CASSLGAGTEAFF. The DNA for the CDR3 is TGTGCCAGCAGCTTAGGGGCGGGCACTGAAGCTTTCTTT.

The V call is TRBV5-1, the J call TRBJ2-1; D not certain. V gave up 4 bases and J gave up 6 bases, with 11 bases separating them. CDR1 SGHRS and CDR2 YFSETQ come from the germline V gene. The CDR3 runs to 13 residues. CDR3 protein: CASSLPTFNEQFF. The CDR3 DNA reads TGCGCCAGCAGCCTCCCAACCTTCAATGAGCAGTTCTTC.